The 23 T cell receptor beta chains below come from one sample, sequenced in a study of T cell responses to AZD1222 COVID-19 vaccine. Data came from immunoSEQ multiplex PCR; TCRdb stores just in-frame clones and leaves some out. The sample has 88,000 or so clones, roughly nine tenths seen once. This material consisted of peripheral blood, taken 28 days after the second AZD1222 dose. The receptor set was obtained from an adult who received the AZD1222 COVID-19 vaccine.

The chain joins TRBV6-5 to TRBJ1-6; 7 nucleotides agree with TRBD1. V shed 2 bases, J shed 7 bases, and the junction held 8 bases outside the gene matches. CDR1 and CDR2 from the germline V gene are MNHEY and SVGAGI. The CDR3 contains 16 residues. Written as DNA, the CDR3 is TGTGCCAGCAGTTACCTAGTGAACAGGGGCAATTCACCCCTCCACTTT. Amino acids: CASSYLVNRGNSPLHF.

The chain employs TRBV11-1 and TRBJ2-7; D perhaps matches TRBD1 (5 bases). The CDR3 covers 14 residues. Germline CDR1 is SGHAT and CDR2 is FQDESV (reference sequence). Trimming cost V 2 bases and J 2 bases, with 10 bases left between them. Written as DNA, the CDR3 is TGTGCCAGCAGCTTAAGTGGGGCAACCTACGAGCAGTACTTC. This translates into CASSLSGATYEQYF.

This rearrangement joins TRBV9 to TRBJ2-5; no definite D call. The germline CDR1 and CDR2 sequences are SGDLS and YYNGEE. Trimming cost V 0 bases and J 2 bases, with 5 bases left between them. The CDR3 runs 13 residues. CDR3 in DNA: TGTGCCAGCAGCGTAGGGCAGCAAGAGACCCAGTACTTC. Translated: CASSVGQQETQYF.

This chain joins TRBV6-5 and TRBJ2-7; a possible D gene is TRBD1 (5 bases). Between the trimmed V and J ends, which lost 3 bases and 11 bases, there was a span of 17 bases. The CDR3 has 13 residues. Germline CDR1 and CDR2: MNHEY and SVGAGI. The CDR3 coding sequence is TGTGCCAGCAGTTATTCGAAACAGGCCAGGGAGTACTTC. Translating it yields CASSYSKQAREYF.

The chain has TRBV11-2 and TRBJ2-3, with 8 bases matching TRBD2. With V trimmed by 0 bases and J by 1 base, 0 bases remained unmatched. Germline V CDR1 and CDR2: SGHAT, FQNNGV. CDR3 length: 15 residues. The CDR3 bases are TGTGCCAGCAGCTTAGAGCGGGGGGGCACAGATACGCAGTATTTT. It codes for CASSLERGGTDTQYF.

The gene calls are TRBV5-1 and TRBJ1-6; D ambiguous. The CDR3 contains 12 residues. V lost 2 bases to trimming and J lost 8 bases, with 5 bases between them. Looked up from germline, CDR1 is SGHRS and CDR2 is YFSETQ. CDR3 sequence reads: CASSLGDSPLHF. The CDR3 DNA reads as TGCGCCAGCAGCTTAGGAGATTCACCCCTCCACTTT.

This sequence joins TRBV5-1 and TRBJ2-3; D call uncertain. Deletions cut 4 bases from V and 4 bases from J, with 13 bases between. The CDR3 length is 14 residues. Germline CDR1 and CDR2: SGHRS and YFSETQ. The CDR3, as DNA: TGCGCCAGCAGCGAGATGGCGCCCGCAGATACGCAGTATTTT. Its translation: CASSEMAPADTQYF.

This clone has just one count. The CDR3 nucleotides read TGTGCCAGCAGCCGATCGACAGGGGGCTCCGGGGAGCTGTTTTTT. Translation gives CASSRSTGGSGELFF. The chain has TRBV7-9 and TRBJ2-2; TRBD1 agrees at 10 bases. V lost 5 bases to trimming and J lost 6 bases; unmatched junction nucleotides: 6. This CDR3 comprises 15 residues. The germline V gene encodes CDR1 SEHNR and CDR2 FQNEAQ (reference sequence).

This rearrangement joins TRBV11-2 to TRBJ2-5; the match to TRBD2 covers 9 bases. The germline V gene encodes CDR1 SGHAT and CDR2 FQNNGV. The V gene end was trimmed by 5 bases and the J gene end by 1 base; junction bases not matched to a gene: 8. The CDR3 runs 16 residues. The CDR3: CASSVGRGGGQETQYF. The CDR3 bases are TGTGCCAGCAGCGTCGGGCGGGGGGGCGGCCAAGAGACCCAGTACTTC.

The chain uses TRBV18 and TRBJ1-2, with TRBD1 identical over 11 bases. This CDR3 contains 14 residues. CDR1 and CDR2 from the germline V gene are KGHSH and LQKENI. With 4 bases clipped from V and 8 bases from J, the junction kept 6 bases outside the gene matches. The CDR3 DNA is TGTGCCAGCTCACATAGGACAGGGGGCTACGGCTACACCTTC. This translates into CASSHRTGGYGYTF.

The chain joins TRBV4-1 to TRBJ1-1; D is unresolved. The CDR3 has 14 residues. Trimming removed 0 bases at V and 5 bases at J, with 10 bases between. Germline loops: CDR1 MGHRA, CDR2 YSYEKL. The CDR3: CASSQDKGWTEAFF. CDR3 nucleotides: TGCGCCAGCAGCCAAGATAAGGGATGGACTGAAGCTTTCTTT.

The chain employs TRBV5-4 and TRBJ2-2, with 8 bases lining up with TRBD2. Per germline, CDR1 SGHNT and CDR2 YYREEE (reference sequence). The length of the CDR3 is 16 residues. V shed 0 bases, J shed 8 bases, and the junction held 9 bases outside the gene matches. The CDR3 nucleotides read TGTGCCAGCAGCTTGGTATGGGCTAGCGGGCAGGGGGAGCTGTTTTTT. Residues: CASSLVWASGQGELFF. The variable domain in full, with the rest retrieved from reference TRBV5-4 and TRBJ2-2, is ETGVTQSPTHLIKTRGQQVTLRCSSQSGHNTVSWYQQALGQGPQFIFQYYREEENGRGNFPPRFSGLQFPNYSSELNVNALELDDSALYLCASSLVWASGQGELFFGEGSRLTVL.

This chain links TRBV19 with TRBJ1-1; 7 nucleotides line up with TRBD1. The CDR3 totals 14 residues. CDR1 is LNHDA, CDR2 SQIVND, per germline (reference sequence). The trim removed 9 bases at V and 0 bases at J, leaving 7 bases unmatched. The CDR3 DNA follows: TGTGCCAGCTCACGGACAGGAATGAACACTGAAGCTTTCTTT. Translating gives CASSRTGMNTEAFF.

The V gene is TRBV5-1, the J gene TRBJ2-6; 7 bases are shared with TRBD1. This CDR3 is built from 15 residues. Per the germline V gene, CDR1 is SGHRS and CDR2 is YFSETQ. V dropped 4 bases and J dropped 2; count of bases not matched to a gene: 3. The CDR3 region has the DNA TGCGCCAGCAGCCCCGACAGGGCTGGGGCCAACGTCCTGACTTTC. Amino acids: CASSPDRAGANVLTF. The full variable domain, completed using reference TRBV5-1 and TRBJ2-6, is KAGVTQTPRYLIKTRGQQVTLSCSPISGHRSVSWYQQTPGQGLQFLFEYFSETQRNKGNFPGRFSGRQFSNSRSEMNVSTLELGDSALYLCASSPDRAGANVLTFGAGSRLTVL.

The chain links TRBV12-3 or TRBV12-4 to TRBJ2-3, with D maybe TRBD1 (6 bases). The ends were cut back, 5 bases at V and 6 bases at J, with 12 bases in the middle. The length of the CDR3 is 13 residues. The CDR3 DNA follows: TGTGCCAGCAGTAGGCGGACAGACGATACGCAGTATTTT. Translation gives CASSRRTDDTQYF.

This chain joins TRBV6-5 and TRBJ2-7; TRBD1 matches at 8 bases. The CDR3 loop spans 14 amino acids. Germline assignment: CDR1 MNHEY and CDR2 SVGAGI. With 4 bases clipped from V and 6 bases from J, the junction kept 8 bases outside the gene matches. This CDR3 reads CASSSTGGPFEQYF. CDR3 bases: TGTGCCAGCAGTTCAACAGGGGGACCATTCGAGCAGTACTTC.

The CDR3 spells CASSWTGLDTQYF. The CDR3 DNA reads TGTGCCAGCAGTTGGACAGGGTTAGATACGCAGTATTTT. The chain employs TRBV12-3 or TRBV12-4 and TRBJ2-3; the match to TRBD1 covers 8 bases. The CDR3 has 13 residues. Trimming at V came to 4 bases and at J to 5 bases, leaving 2 bases not matched to a gene.

This chain connects TRBV6-5 to TRBJ1-2, with D perhaps matching TRBD1 (5 bases). Germline CDR1 MNHEY, CDR2 SVGAGI. The CDR3 consists of 14 residues. The V end was cut by 4 bases, the J end by 3 bases, with 12 bases between. CDR3 nucleotide sequence: TGTGCCAGCAGTTTAAGGGGCGCCTACTATGGCTACACCTTC. Encoded protein: CASSLRGAYYGYTF.

The CDR3 region is CASSWEGRGNQPQHF. The DNA of the CDR3 is TGTGCCAGCAGTTGGGAGGGGAGGGGAAATCAGCCCCAGCATTTT. This chain connects TRBV2 to TRBJ1-5, with a weak D call TRBD1 (5 bases). Germline CDR1 is SNHLY and CDR2 is FYNNEI. The CDR3 is 15 residues long. With 5 bases removed from V and 4 bases from J, the gap between germline ends came to 15 bases.

The rearrangement uses TRBV3-1 (or the pseudogene TRBV3-2) and TRBJ1-2, with a weak D call TRBD1 (5 bases). Germline CDR1 LGHDT, CDR2 YNNKEL (reference sequence). V was shortened by 1 base and J by 5 bases, with 8 bases between the two germline ends. The CDR3 covers 13 residues. CDR3 sequence: CASSQVGEYGYTF. The CDR3 nucleotides are TGTGCCAGCAGCCAAGTAGGGGAGTATGGCTACACCTTC.

The chain joins TRBV15 to TRBJ2-1; 9 nucleotides align to TRBD2. Trimming took 4 bases from V and 1 from J; bases not matched to a gene: 5. CDR1 LNHNV and CDR2 YYDKDF come from the germline V gene (reference sequence). This CDR3 has 16 residues. The CDR3 DNA reads TGTGCCACCAGCACAGGGACTAGCCGGTCCTACAATGAGCAGTTCTTC. Its protein is CATSTGTSRSYNEQFF.

The J gene is TRBJ1-2, the V gene TRBV7-9; D possibly corresponds to TRBD1 (6 bases). Trimming shortened V by 10 bases and J by 5 bases, and 14 bases separated the two germline ends. The length of the CDR3 is 12 residues. Germline values: CDR1 SEHNR, CDR2 FQNEAQ (reference sequence). CDR3 region: CATGQTLYGYTF. CDR3 DNA sequence: TGTGCCACCGGACAGACTTTATATGGCTACACCTTC.

The rearrangement joins TRBV10-2 to TRBJ2-7; 8 bases fit TRBD1. Germline lookup yields CDR1 WSHSY and CDR2 SAAADI. This CDR3 spans 14 amino acids. Germline trimming cut 6 bases from V and 2 bases from J; bases unmatched to any gene: 6. CDR3 protein: CASREQGDAYEQYF. DNA for the CDR3: TGCGCCAGCAGGGAACAGGGGGACGCCTACGAGCAGTACTTC.